This T cell receptor (beta chain) is from a study of CD4 T cells in relation to SARS-CoV-2 and coronaviruses (dated by TCRdb to about 2021). Context from the whole study: The full convalescent cohort of 12 patients had a median age of almost 40 years, ranging from roughly 20 to 75 years. The approximately 12 convalescent patients included 8 males and 4 females; two subjects were Hispanic. Patient-derived lymphoblastoid cell lines were used to map the HLA restriction of shared crossreactive spike epitopes. At the level of individual TCR clonotypes, the study evaluated whether memory CD4+ T cells crossreact between the spike proteins of SARS-CoV-2 and those of common cold coronaviruses. Samples from three pre-COVID donors and the naive versus memory experiments were sequenced with the Adaptive Biotechnologies TCR-sequencing kit; other data were Illumina-based. Expansion assays from other donors in the study were sequenced with a different, Illumina-based TCR-beta assay.

To separate naive from memory CD4+ T cells, cryopreserved PBMCs first underwent CD4 enrichment and then EasySep naive CD4+ T cell enrichment. Ficoll-Paque PLUS gradient centrifugation was used to isolate PBMCs from leukapheresis product or whole blood. The PBMCs went either fresh into the expansion assay or into cryopreservation at -140 degrees C. The QIAamp Micro DNA Kit was used to extract genomic DNA from the CD4+ T cells. Of note for this clone: Its antigen is still unknown. No base quality values were provided; no much bigger clone lies one nucleotide off.

DNA from uncultured naive and memory CD4+ T cells underwent immunoSEQ TCR-beta sequencing at deep resolution. Per the authors' processing: During preprocessing, nonproductive sequences were removed, along with CDR3s that did not begin with C, did not end with F or W, or were shorter than 7 amino acids. Cultured and uncultured naive and memory CD4+ repertoires were searched for previously identified spike- and CEF-reactive CDR3s. After three terminal residues were trimmed from each end, CDR3 homology was quantified as pairwise Levenshtein distance using the stringdist R package. Imported from immuneACCESS, the table was reduced by TCRdb to in-frame sequences with V and J called. These copies leave out some clones; in studies compared against another copy, an unresolved V gene accounts for under half, and the cause of the remainder is not known. The DNA was the basis for D and trimming; V, J and clone size are from that table. For this sample there are tens of thousands of clones; 70% to 90% appear just once. 3% to 3.5% of the sample lies in the top ten.

The germline V gene gives CDR1 as SGHAT and CDR2 as FQNNGV. The CDR3 measures 14 amino acids from cysteine to phenylalanine. Only the CDR3 portion is preserved as DNA: 42 bases, with reading frame beginning at the first base. Between the V and J ends, shortened by 1 base and 3 bases respectively, the junction contains 8 bases. Paper-wide results and their limitations: Crossreactive clones showed significantly weaker SARS-CoV-2-driven expansion than monoreactive clones, consistent with antigenic imprinting. Since the crossreactivity analysis centred on spike protein, crossreactivity against other viral proteins was not assessed. In 65% to 70% of donors, memory CD4+ clonotypes turned up that crossrecognized SARS-CoV-2 and at least one common cold coronavirus spike. Naive versus memory sequencing indicated the assay detects memory recall responses rather than primary responses primed during culture. The study was limited by small numbers of patients and tested TCRs. No donor contributed both pre-pandemic and post-infection samples, which limited tracing the source of pre-existing responses.

Sequenced: memory CD4+ T cells from PBMCs. The cell subset or site label of this sample denotes: memory (non-naive) CD4+ T cells. The chain is assembled from TRBV11-2 and TRBJ2-3; TRBD2 is perhaps the D gene, given 5 matching bases. The origin of this receptor is an adult with COVID-19. The encoded CDR3 is CASSLAEATDTQYF. The sequenced DNA is TGTGCCAGCAGCTTAGCGGAGGCGACAGATACGCAGTATTTT.